This T cell receptor beta chain was profiled in a study of PD-1 blockade in classical Hodgkin lymphoma. Findings of the study overall: Patients with an early start, nivolumab under 1 year after ASCT, were excluded. CD4+ TCR diversity, unlike CD8+, rose significantly by C4D1. Causes of the repertoire differences remain undefined, possibly disease activity or prior therapy. Partial responders and progressors had significantly lower baseline TCR diversity.

All trial patients relapsed after autologous stem cell transplantation. By its share, this clone is medium-sized. The antigen remains unidentified. J lost 2 bases, V lost 1 base, and 9 bases had no gene match. Germline values: CDR1 LNHNV, CDR2 YYDKDF (reference sequence). The CDR3 contains 17 residues. Assay used: immunoSEQ multiplex PCR; TCRdb lists only in-frame clones, some missing. The repertoire holds about 17,000 clones, with around 80% as singletons. The source is a human donor with classical Hodgkin lymphoma. The material sequenced was peripheral blood mononuclear cells (PBMCs), taken at baseline. The rearrangement joins TRBV15 to TRBJ2-5; 8 bases agree with TRBD2. The CDR3 sequence is CATSRGPAGGLQETQYF. CDR3 in DNA: TGTGCCACCAGCAGAGGACCGGCGGGAGGCTTGCAAGAGACCCAGTACTTC.